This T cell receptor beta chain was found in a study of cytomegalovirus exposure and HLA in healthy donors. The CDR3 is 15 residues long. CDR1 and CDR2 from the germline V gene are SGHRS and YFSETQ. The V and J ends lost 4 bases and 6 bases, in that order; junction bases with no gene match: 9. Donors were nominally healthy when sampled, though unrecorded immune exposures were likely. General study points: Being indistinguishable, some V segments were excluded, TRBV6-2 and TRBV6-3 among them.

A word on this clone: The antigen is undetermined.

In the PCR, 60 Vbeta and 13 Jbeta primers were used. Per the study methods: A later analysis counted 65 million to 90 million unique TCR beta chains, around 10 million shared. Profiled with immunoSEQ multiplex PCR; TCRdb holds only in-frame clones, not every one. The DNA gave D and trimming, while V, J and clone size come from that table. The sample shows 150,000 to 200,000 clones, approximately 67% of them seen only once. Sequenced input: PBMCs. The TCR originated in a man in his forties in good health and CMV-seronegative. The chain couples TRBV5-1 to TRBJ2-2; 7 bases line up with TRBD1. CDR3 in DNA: TGCGCCAGCAGCCCAGGGGGAAAGGAGGCCGGGGAGCTGTTTTTT. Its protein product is CASSPGGKEAGELFF.